This TCR beta chain was recorded in a study of blood T cell repertoires in COVID-19 (dated by TCRdb to about 2020). Describing the broader study: Samples from collaborators originated in the United States, Italy and Spain and spanned both the acute and convalescent phases of COVID-19. The prospective study material was composed of cDNA or gDNA derived from T cells, B-cell-depleted T cells, or PBMCs. Subjects who had been exposed to COVID-19, were actively infected with it, or had recovered from it provided the deeply sampled blood TCRbeta repertoires that made up the dataset. The repertoires were made available in a free public database intended to serve as a resource for research on the immune response to SARS-CoV-2. The samples were drawn from the first 160 participants of the ongoing ImmuneRACE study and from 950 to 1,500 subjects provided by 6 global collaborators. A de-identified subject ID, COVID-19 status, age in years and sex were almost always included in the sample metadata. Where HLA class I and class II types were available, the types were taken from metadata supplied by the sample provider, not from assay-based typing.

Reading from cysteine to valine, the CDR3 counts 15 amino acids. Only the CDR3 part of the read is kept: 45 bases, read in frame from the first base. Looking up the germline V gene (reference sequence) yields CDR1 SGHKS and CDR2 YYEKEE. V lost 4 bases and J lost 0 bases, and the count of bases not matched to a germline gene is 6. The collaborating institutions used their own protocols to collect whole blood in K2EDTA tubes. Collaborator samples were shipped for TCRbeta analysis as frozen whole blood, isolated PBMCs, or DNA extracted from either sample type. Summary of the overall study and its limitations: The amount of clinical and demographic metadata varied by source and participant and was provided uncurated.

TCRbeta CDR3 regions were amplified from genomic DNA using the immunoSEQ Assay, a bias-controlled multiplex PCR. As for the authors' bioinformatics: The number of nucleated cells in each sample was estimated by amplification of reference gene primers within the assay. To quantify the absolute abundance of each unique TCRbeta CDR3 rearrangement, sequence reads were collapsed and filtered. For each sample, productive Simpson clonality was calculated by taking the square root of Simpson's diversity index across productive rearrangements. TCRdb re-hosts the immuneACCESS table, in-frame sequences only. Its copies lack some clones; in the studies checked, an unresolved V gene accounts for under half of them, and the cause for the rest is not known. V, J and clone size were drawn from that table, and D and trimming were deduced from the DNA. The sample table contains under 150,000 clones; only one count was recorded for over 85% of them. The leading ten clones occupy approximately 3.7% of the sample.

Note on this clone: This receptor's antigen is unknown. The input lacks base qualities; no much larger clone sits a single base away.

The chain joins TRBV5-5 to TRBJ2-7; 8 middle bases align to TRBD2. The receptor was derived from a man between 45 and 60 years old with active COVID-19. The specimen sequenced was peripheral blood. The sequenced DNA: TGTGCCAGCAGCCGCGGCAGCGGGAGCTCCTACGAGCAGTACGTC. It codes for CASSRGSGSSYEQYV.